This T cell receptor (beta chain) was observed in a study of early T cells in non-severe SARS-CoV-2 infection. Turning to the study itself: Sequencing input comprised bulk RNA from unsorted whole blood; chain pairing was not available. Study results and limitations: VDJdb matching skewed toward anti-spike CD8 responses, missing private and CD4 specificities.

The CDR3 extends over 13 amino acids. V gave up 1 base and J gave up 4 bases, with 5 bases separating them. The germline CDR1 and CDR2 sequences are LGHNA and YSLEER. This clonotype has just a few counts. The antigen is undetermined. Unique molecular identifiers tagged individual cDNA molecules. TCRdb called the 5' RACE reads again in MiXCR, with one record for every CDR3 protein. The table has just over 80,000 distinct CDR3 sequences, roughly 13% seen once. The clonotype originates from an adult who was a healthcare worker with PCR-confirmed SARS-CoV-2 infection or an uninfected control (not recorded which). Sequenced input: whole blood. The gene calls are TRBV4-3 and TRBJ1-3; D is uncertain. This CDR3 reads CASSQAGGNTIYF. CDR3 sequence (DNA): TGCGCCAGCAGCCAAGCCGGAGGAAACACCATATATTTT.